This entry lists 21 T cell receptor beta chains sequenced from one sample in a study of PD-1 blockade in classical Hodgkin lymphoma. All patients experienced relapse after autologous stem cell transplantation, and brentuximab vedotin exposure was variable. Using immunoSEQ multiplex PCR, the repertoire was profiled, and TCRdb retains in-frame clones only, with some absent. The data contain tens of thousands of clones, more than 75% of them singletons. The sample here was peripheral blood mononuclear cells (PBMCs), taken before the second cycle of nivolumab. These TCRs come from a human donor with classical Hodgkin lymphoma.

This clone was detected only once. This chain uses TRBV29-1 with TRBJ1-5, with a weak D call TRBD1 (6 bases). The germline gives CDR1 SQVTM, CDR2 ANQGSEA. The germline V and J ends were trimmed by 2 bases and 9 bases, with 14 bases remaining between them. The CDR3 loop spans 13 amino acids. CDR3 sequence (DNA): TGCAGCGTTGAATACAGGGCAATGGGGCCCCAGCATTTT. Its translation is CSVEYRAMGPQHF.

CDR3 protein: CASSDPDRPARETQYF. CDR3 sequence (DNA): TGTGCCAGCAGTGACCCGGACAGACCGGCCAGGGAGACCCAGTACTTC. The chain employs TRBV2 and TRBJ2-5; a possible D gene is TRBD1 (6 bases). From germline, CDR1 is SNHLY and CDR2 FYNNEI. The CDR3 totals 16 residues. Trimming pared 3 bases from V and 5 bases from J, leaving 19 bases between.

J is TRBJ1-1 and V is TRBV6-6; D is undetermined. This CDR3 has 16 amino acids. V gave up 2 bases and J gave up 1 base, with 14 bases separating them. Germline V gives CDR1 MNHNY, CDR2 SVGAGI (reference sequence). CDR3 in amino acids: CASSYPEANENTEAFF. The DNA for the CDR3 is TGTGCCAGCAGTTACCCCGAGGCGAATGAGAACACTGAAGCTTTCTTT.

The chain employs TRBV5-1 and TRBJ2-2, with 8 bases fitting TRBD2. CDR1 and CDR2 from the germline V gene are SGHRS and YFSETQ. The V gene end was trimmed by 0 bases and the J gene end by 5 bases; junction bases not matched to a gene: 6. The CDR3 covers 16 residues. The CDR3 spells CASSLVPGGPTGELFF. The CDR3 bases are TGCGCCAGCAGCTTGGTTCCGGGGGGGCCTACCGGGGAGCTGTTTTTT.

The J gene is TRBJ2-5, the V gene TRBV7-9; D may be TRBD2 (6 bases). Looked up from germline, CDR1 is SEHNR and CDR2 is FQNEAQ (reference sequence). Trimming took off 1 base at V and 5 bases at J, with 11 bases between the two ends. CDR3 size: 14 residues. The CDR3: CASSLGGVGETQYF. CDR3 sequence (DNA): TGTGCCAGCAGCTTAGGGGGGGTTGGGGAGACCCAGTACTTC. Full variable domain (rest looked up from reference TRBV7-9 and TRBJ2-5): DTGVSQNPRHKITKRGQNVTFRCDPISEHNRLYWYRQTLGQGPEFLTYFQNEAQLEKSRLLSDRFSAERPKGSFSTLEIQRTEQGDSAMYLCASSLGGVGETQYFGPGTRLLVL.

This clone was seen only once. The sample holds other DNA sequences that translate to the same CDR3. V is TRBV5-1 and J is TRBJ2-1; 8 nucleotides line up with TRBD1. The CDR3 covers 15 residues. V was clipped by 4 bases and J by 1 base; unmatched bases: 4. CDR1 is SGHRS and CDR2 is YFSETQ in the germline V gene. CDR3 in amino acids: CASSLTGGSYNEQFF. The CDR3 DNA is TGCGCCAGCAGCCTTACAGGGGGGTCCTACAATGAGCAGTTCTTC.

This clone was detected once. The V call is TRBV28, the J call TRBJ2-7; either TRBD1 or TRBD2 may fit D (5 bases each). The length of the CDR3 is 12 residues. V was pared by 6 bases and J by 5 bases, with 11 bases between. Germline CDR1 reads MDHEN; CDR2 reads SYDVKM. The CDR3 reads CASRGESHEQYF. CDR3 sequence (DNA): TGTGCCAGCAGGGGGGAGTCGCACGAGCAGTACTTC.

This clone was recorded only once. The rearrangement joins TRBV6-5 to TRBJ2-7, with TRBD2 as a possible D gene (7 bases). The CDR3 runs 13 residues. The V end lost 5 bases, the J end lost 6 bases, and 14 bases lay between the germline ends. Germline CDR1 MNHEY, CDR2 SVGAGI. The CDR3 protein is CASSPRGGAEQYF. The DNA of the CDR3 is TGTGCCAGCAGTCCAAGGGGGGGGGCCGAGCAGTACTTC.

The gene calls are TRBV5-1 and TRBJ1-4; 10 positions match TRBD1. The CDR3 extends over 14 amino acids. J lost 7 bases, V lost 4 bases, and 4 bases had no gene match. Germline V gene lookup returns CDR1 SGHRS and CDR2 YFSETQ. The CDR3: CASSGGQGLEKLFF. The DNA for the CDR3 is TGCGCCAGCAGCGGGGGACAGGGGCTTGAAAAACTGTTTTTT. The full variable domain, in which reference TRBV5-1 and TRBJ1-4 provide the parts outside the CDR3, is KAGVTQTPRYLIKTRGQQVTLSCSPISGHRSVSWYQQTPGQGLQFLFEYFSETQRNKGNFPGRFSGRQFSNSRSEMNVSTLELGDSALYLCASSGGQGLEKLFFGSGTQLSVL.

This sequence joins TRBV5-1 and TRBJ2-7; the D gene is possibly TRBD2 (5 bases). The CDR3 is made up of 11 amino acids. With 6 bases removed from V and 9 bases from J, the gap between germline ends came to 13 bases. Germline V gene lookup returns CDR1 SGHRS and CDR2 YFSETQ. Here the CDR3 reads CASTEGRGQYF. CDR3 coding DNA: TGCGCCAGCACCGAAGGCCGGGGGCAGTACTTC.

The chain has TRBV6-5 and TRBJ1-2; no definite D call. CDR1 MNHEY and CDR2 SVGAGI come from the germline V gene. V lost 0 bases and J 8 bases, leaving 13 bases between the germline ends. This CDR3 spans 14 amino acids. CDR3 coding DNA: TGTGCCAGCAGTTACTCGAACGGACCCTACGGCTACACCTTC. Its protein is CASSYSNGPYGYTF.

This clone came up once. This chain connects TRBV5-1 to TRBJ2-3; D could derive from TRBD1 or TRBD2 (5 bases each). The V end lost 0 bases, the J end lost 4 bases, and 9 bases lay between the germline ends. Germline CDR1 and CDR2: SGHRS and YFSETQ. This CDR3 region has 14 residues. This CDR3 reads CASSLAMGADTQYF. The CDR3 DNA follows: TGCGCCAGCAGCTTGGCCATGGGGGCAGATACGCAGTATTTT. The complete variable domain, with remaining parts taken from reference TRBV5-1 and TRBJ2-3, reads KAGVTQTPRYLIKTRGQQVTLSCSPISGHRSVSWYQQTPGQGLQFLFEYFSETQRNKGNFPGRFSGRQFSNSRSEMNVSTLELGDSALYLCASSLAMGADTQYFGPGTRLTVL.

This clone was picked up a small number of times. This chain joins TRBV10-2 and TRBJ1-1; 8 positions match TRBD1. The CDR3 has 17 residues. Germline V gene lookup returns CDR1 WSHSY and CDR2 SAAADI. V was clipped by 3 bases and J by 5 bases; unmatched bases: 14. The CDR3 DNA is TGCGCCAGCAGTGAACAGGGGGAGATTCGGGGGCGAACTGAAGCTTTCTTT. Its protein product is CASSEQGEIRGRTEAFF.

The chain has TRBV6-6 and TRBJ1-5, with D possibly being TRBD1 (6 bases). The CDR3 length is 15 residues. CDR1 and CDR2 from the germline V gene are MNHNY and SVGAGI (reference sequence). Trimming left V 2 bases short and J 6 bases short, with 14 bases between. CDR3 amino acids: CASSYVPGASQPQHF. CDR3 bases: TGTGCCAGCAGTTACGTACCAGGGGCAAGTCAGCCCCAGCATTTT.

The gene calls are TRBV5-1 and TRBJ2-2, with TRBD1 matching 9 bases. This CDR3 has 14 amino acids. The junction had 3 bases not matched to a gene; V was cut back by 4 bases and J by 5 bases. Germline assignment: CDR1 SGHRS and CDR2 YFSETQ. This chain's CDR3 is CASSPGQGTGELFF. DNA for the CDR3: TGCGCCAGCAGCCCGGGACAGGGTACCGGGGAGCTGTTTTTT.

CDR3 in DNA: TGCAGCGTTCGAAGGGAGGGCACTGAAGCTTTCTTT. It specifies CSVRREGTEAFF. The J gene is TRBJ1-1, the V gene TRBV29-1, with D uncertain. Germline assignment: CDR1 SQVTM and CDR2 ANQGSEA. The V gene lost 5 bases and the J gene lost 4 bases, with 11 bases spanning the gap. The CDR3 length is 12 residues.

The chain joins TRBV5-1 to TRBJ1-3, with 7 bases that match TRBD1. The CDR3 spans 16 residues. The V and J ends lost 4 bases and 3 bases, in that order; junction bases with no gene match: 10. Germline lookup yields CDR1 SGHRS and CDR2 YFSETQ. The CDR3 DNA reads as TGCGCCAGCAGCAAGGGCCCCTCAGGGGGTGGAAACACCATATATTTT. This translates into CASSKGPSGGGNTIYF.

This chain links TRBV6-5 with TRBJ1-5; the D is unclear. CDR1 and CDR2 from the germline V gene are MNHEY and SVGAGI. Trimming stripped 8 bases from V and 2 bases from J, with 10 bases between. The CDR3 is 13 amino acids. The CDR3 sequence: CASAGKGNQPQHF. The CDR3 bases are TGTGCCAGCGCGGGCAAGGGCAATCAGCCCCAGCATTTT.

This sequence joins TRBV18 and TRBJ1-4; D not resolved. The CDR3 totals 16 residues. V lost 3 bases and J 4 bases, leaving 15 bases between the germline ends. Germline V gives CDR1 KGHSH, CDR2 LQKENI. The CDR3 DNA reads as TGTGCCAGCTCACCCGTAACGCAGATTCTTAATGAAAAACTGTTTTTT. Protein sequence: CASSPVTQILNEKLFF.

V gene TRBV5-6 combines with J gene TRBJ2-5, with 7 bases that match TRBD2. The J call could be wrong; TRBJ2-7 is a better fit for the DNA end. Germline loops: CDR1 SGHDT, CDR2 YYEEEE. The CDR3 totals 15 residues. CDR3 amino acids: CASSLVPSGAYEQYF. The CDR3 DNA follows: TGTGCCAGCAGCTTGGTGCCTAGCGGAGCTTACGAGCAGTACTTC.

The chain uses TRBV19 and TRBJ1-3, with D tentatively TRBD1 (5 bases). V lost 6 bases and J 5 bases, leaving 14 bases between the germline ends. Germline V gene sequence: CDR1 LNHDA, CDR2 SQIVND (reference sequence). The CDR3 sequence is 14 residues long. The CDR3 DNA is TGTGCCAGTAGCGAGACAGTTAACCGAAACACCATATATTTT. Protein: CASSETVNRNTIYF.